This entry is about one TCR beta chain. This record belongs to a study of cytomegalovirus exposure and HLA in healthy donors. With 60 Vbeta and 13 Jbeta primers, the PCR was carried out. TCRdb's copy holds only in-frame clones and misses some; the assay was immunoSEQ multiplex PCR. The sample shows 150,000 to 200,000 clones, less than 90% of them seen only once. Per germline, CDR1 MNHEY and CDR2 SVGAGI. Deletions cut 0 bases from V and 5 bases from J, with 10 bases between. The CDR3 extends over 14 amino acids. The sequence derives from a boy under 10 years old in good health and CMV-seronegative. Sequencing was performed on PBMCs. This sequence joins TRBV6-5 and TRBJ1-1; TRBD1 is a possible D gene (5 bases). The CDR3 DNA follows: TGTGCCAGCAGTTACTCTAGGGGTTGGACTGAAGCTTTCTTT. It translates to CASSYSRGWTEAFF.